Presented here are 21 T cell receptor beta chains from one specimen sequenced in a study of blood T cell repertoires in COVID-19. Data came from immunoSEQ multiplex PCR; TCRdb stores just in-frame clones and leaves some out. The sample includes around 300,000 clones, about 90% of them seen just once. Sequencing was done on a sample of PBMCs or T cells enriched from blood (not recorded which). The origin of the receptors is a man aged 25-45 years who had recovered from COVID-19.

The chain recombines TRBV6-5 with TRBJ1-5, with a tentative D call TRBD1 (5 bases). Germline CDR1 reads MNHEY; CDR2 reads SVGAGI. V shed 6 bases and J shed 9 bases, with 18 bases lying between them. This CDR3 is built from 14 residues. The CDR3 here is CASRLGRDPLPQHF. DNA of the CDR3: TGTGCCAGCAGATTGGGGAGGGACCCATTGCCCCAGCATTTT.

CDR3 coding DNA: TGTGCCAGCAGGGCCGGGATTAAGGCTGAAGCTTTCTTT. It yields the protein CASRAGIKAEAFF. The V and J genes are TRBV12-3 or TRBV12-4 and TRBJ1-1; D not resolved. The length of the CDR3 is 13 residues. V lost 6 bases and J 6 bases, leaving 14 bases between the germline ends.

The gene calls are TRBV5-1 and TRBJ2-1; 7 bases fit TRBD1. Germline CDR1 reads SGHRS; CDR2 reads YFSETQ. With V trimmed by 4 bases and J by 7 bases, 5 bases remained unmatched. The CDR3 spans 13 residues. The DNA of the CDR3 is TGCGCCAGCAGCAGGGGACAGTTTAATGAGCAGTTCTTC. It specifies CASSRGQFNEQFF.

This chain links TRBV19 with TRBJ2-7, with no clear D. Germline CDR1 is LNHDA and CDR2 is SQIVND (reference sequence). CDR3 length: 13 amino acids. The V and J ends lost 9 bases and 2 bases respectively, with 14 bases between them. The CDR3 nucleotides are TGTGCCAGCCGCCCCTCGAACACCTACGAGCAGTACTTC. Its translation: CASRPSNTYEQYF.

The chain employs TRBV5-6 and TRBJ1-2; 9 nucleotides agree with TRBD1. This CDR3 is built from 15 residues. In germline, CDR1 is SGHDT, CDR2 YYEEEE. With 0 bases clipped from V and 8 bases from J, the junction kept 8 bases outside the gene matches. The CDR3 here is CASSLGDRVFEGYTF. The CDR3 DNA follows: TGTGCCAGCAGCTTGGGGGACAGGGTCTTCGAGGGCTACACCTTC. The full variable domain, with the rest looked up from reference TRBV5-6 and TRBJ1-2, is DAGVTQSPTHLIKTRGQQVTLRCSPKSGHDTVSWYQQALGQGPQFIFQYYEEEERQRGNFPDRFSGHQFPNYSSELNVNALLLGDSALYLCASSLGDRVFEGYTFGSGTRLTVV.

J is TRBJ2-7 and V is TRBV27, with 9 bases lining up with TRBD1. V trimming: 5 bases; J trimming: 4 bases; junction bases outside the gene matches: 6. This CDR3 is 14 amino acids long. Germline V lookup: CDR1 MNHEY, CDR2 SMNVEV (reference sequence). CDR3 bases: TGTGCCAGCAGTCCCGACAGGGGGGGATACGAGCAGTACTTC. It is translated as CASSPDRGGYEQYF.

The chain recombines TRBV6-5 with TRBJ2-4; 10 nucleotides match TRBD2. The germline V gene has CDR1 MNHEY and CDR2 SVGAGI. With V trimmed by 6 bases and J by 1 base, 3 bases remained unmatched. The CDR3 consists of 15 residues. The CDR3 region has the DNA TGTGCCAGCAGCGATAGCGGGAGGGCCAAAAACATTCAGTACTTC. Translating it yields CASSDSGRAKNIQYF.

A word on this clone: Distinct nucleotide sequences in the sample also encode this CDR3. CDR3 coding DNA: TGCGCCAGCAGCTTGGGGACAGCCACCGGGGAGCTGTTTTTT. It codes for CASSLGTATGELFF. The chain recombines TRBV5-1 with TRBJ2-2, with D possibly matching TRBD1 (6 bases). The V end was cut by 0 bases, the J end by 4 bases, with 7 bases between. CDR1 is SGHRS, CDR2 YFSETQ, per germline. The CDR3 runs 14 residues.

The rearrangement joins TRBV27 to TRBJ2-5, with 10 bases fitting TRBD2. The CDR3 loop spans 15 amino acids. Germline V gene lookup returns CDR1 MNHEY and CDR2 SMNVEV (reference sequence). The V segment lost 4 bases and the J segment 2 bases; nucleotides outside the gene matches: 4. This chain's CDR3 is CASSSWTSGQETQYF. CDR3 DNA sequence: TGTGCCAGCAGTTCCTGGACTAGCGGACAAGAGACCCAGTACTTC.

The V call is TRBV19, the J call TRBJ1-6, with 12 nucleotides matching TRBD1. Trimming removed 6 bases from V and 7 bases from J; junction bases left unmatched: 4. CDR3 size: 15 residues. The V gene's germline CDR1 is LNHDA and CDR2 SQIVND (reference sequence). The CDR3 nucleotides are TGTGCCAGTAGGGGACAGGGGGCGCGAAATTCACCCCTCCACTTT. Encoded protein: CASRGQGARNSPLHF.

The J gene is TRBJ2-4, the V gene TRBV5-6; D is possibly TRBD2 (7 bases). The CDR3 has 16 residues. V lost 5 bases and J 0 bases, leaving 15 bases between the germline ends. Germline CDR1 and CDR2: SGHDT and YYEEEE. CDR3 sequence (DNA): TGTGCCAGCAGTCGGGGGGCGGAGATAGCCAAAAACATTCAGTACTTC. Its translation is CASSRGAEIAKNIQYF.

V usage is TRBV9 and J usage is TRBJ1-2; D is uncertain. The CDR3 runs 13 residues. Trimming removed 0 bases at V and 5 bases at J, with 8 bases between. Per the germline V gene, CDR1 is SGDLS and CDR2 is YYNGEE. This chain's CDR3 is CASSVATPYGYTF. For the CDR3, the DNA is TGTGCCAGCAGCGTAGCTACCCCGTATGGCTACACCTTC.

The chain uses TRBV5-1 and TRBJ2-1, with 7 positions matching TRBD1. The ends lost 4 bases at V and 0 bases at J; junction bases unmatched: 4. The CDR3 consists of 15 residues. In germline, CDR1 is SGHRS, CDR2 YFSETQ. The CDR3 DNA sequence: TGCGCCAGCAGCCCGGGACAGAACTCCTACAATGAGCAGTTCTTC. Its translation is CASSPGQNSYNEQFF.

The rearrangement links TRBV2 to TRBJ2-5, with unresolved D. CDR3 length equals 14 residues. CDR1 and CDR2 (germline): SNHLY, FYNNEI. V was pared by 4 bases and J by 0 bases, with 9 bases between. The CDR3 DNA reads as TGTGCCAGCAGTGGTGGCAGTTACCAAGAGACCCAGTACTTC. It codes for CASSGGSYQETQYF.

The chain combines TRBV28 with TRBJ1-2; possibly TRBD1 for D (5 bases). CDR3 length: 13 residues. CDR1 is MDHEN, CDR2 SYDVKM, per germline. The V gene lost 1 base and the J gene lost 6 bases, with 9 bases spanning the gap. The CDR3 loop reads CASSLSGLNGYTF. The CDR3 bases are TGTGCCAGCAGTTTATCAGGGCTGAATGGCTACACCTTC.

The chain is built from TRBV28 and TRBJ1-3, with D perhaps matching TRBD1 (5 bases). The CDR3 is 13 amino acids. V lost 7 bases and J lost 0, with 7 bases in between. In germline, CDR1 is MDHEN, CDR2 SYDVKM. The CDR3 DNA is TGTGCCAGCACCAGGGTCTCTGGAAACACCATATATTTT. As protein: CASTRVSGNTIYF.

The chain links TRBV5-1 to TRBJ1-2, with TRBD1 matching 7 bases. With 3 bases clipped from V and 4 bases from J, the junction kept 9 bases outside the gene matches. The length of the CDR3 is 15 residues. Looked up from germline, CDR1 is SGHRS and CDR2 is YFSETQ. CDR3 in DNA: TGCGCCAGCAGCTGGGGCTACAGGGGACTCTATGGCTACACCTTC. It is translated as CASSWGYRGLYGYTF.

The CDR3 protein is CASSQTGGTYNEQFF. For the CDR3, the DNA is TGTGCCAGCAGCCAGACGGGGGGCACCTACAATGAGCAGTTCTTC. The chain employs TRBV3-1 (or the pseudogene TRBV3-2) and TRBJ2-1, with a weak D call TRBD2 (7 bases). The CDR3 runs to 15 residues. Germline V gives CDR1 LGHDT, CDR2 YNNKEL (reference sequence). The V gene lost 3 bases and the J gene lost 2 bases, with 11 bases spanning the gap.

Here the CDR3 reads CASSAAEGGYSPLHF. Here the CDR3 DNA reads TGTGCCAGCAGTGCCGCGGAGGGGGGGTATTCACCCCTCCACTTT. This sequence joins TRBV2 and TRBJ1-6, with D maybe TRBD1 (6 bases). The V and J ends lost 4 bases and 8 bases respectively, with 15 bases between them. CDR3 length: 15 residues. Germline-derived CDR1 and CDR2 are SNHLY and FYNNEI. The whole variable domain, remainder taken from reference TRBV2 and TRBJ1-6, is EPEVTQTPSHQVTQMGQEVILRCVPISNHLYFYWYRQILGQKVEFLVSFYNNEISEKSEIFDDQFSVERPDGSNFTLKIRSTKLEDSAMYFCASSAAEGGYSPLHFGNGTRLTVT.

The chain combines TRBV19 with TRBJ2-7; D is possibly TRBD2 (5 bases). Germline V gives CDR1 LNHDA, CDR2 SQIVND (reference sequence). The CDR3 loop spans 14 amino acids. The germline V and J ends were trimmed by 3 bases and 4 bases, with 13 bases remaining between them. The DNA of the CDR3 is TGTGCCAGTAGTATTTCCGGGATCGGTTACGAGCAGTACTTC. It translates to CASSISGIGYEQYF.

V and J are TRBV19 and TRBJ1-1; 9 positions match TRBD1. J lost 5 bases, V lost 9 bases, and 4 bases had no gene match. CDR3 size: 12 residues. From germline, CDR1 is LNHDA and CDR2 SQIVND (reference sequence). DNA for the CDR3: TGTGCCAGCGGGGACAGGGTAACTGAAGCTTTCTTT. Protein sequence: CASGDRVTEAFF.